The T cell receptor beta chain described here comes from a study of T cells after yellow fever vaccination. Study context: Where fractions had low cell numbers, libraries were prepared from them with the SMART-Seq v4 Ultra Low Input RNA kit.

TCRdb called the 5' RACE reads again in MiXCR, with one record for every CDR3 protein. The repertoire has more than 65,000 distinct CDR3 sequences, 10% to 15% of them found once; the top ten carry about 26%. Deletions cut 7 bases from V and 1 base from J, with 19 bases between. Germline CDR1 LNHDA, CDR2 SQIVND (reference sequence). The CDR3 is 16 amino acids. The chain carries TRBV19 and TRBJ2-5; D is unresolved. This sample comprised CD8+ T cells not binding an NS4B(214-222) dextramer, sorted from PBMCs, obtained less than 25 days after the first yellow fever vaccination. The source is a young man who received the YFV17D yellow fever vaccine. The CDR3 loop reads CASKSFNSWVQETQYF. CDR3 sequence (DNA): TGTGCCAGTAAATCCTTCAACTCTTGGGTCCAAGAGACCCAGTACTTC.